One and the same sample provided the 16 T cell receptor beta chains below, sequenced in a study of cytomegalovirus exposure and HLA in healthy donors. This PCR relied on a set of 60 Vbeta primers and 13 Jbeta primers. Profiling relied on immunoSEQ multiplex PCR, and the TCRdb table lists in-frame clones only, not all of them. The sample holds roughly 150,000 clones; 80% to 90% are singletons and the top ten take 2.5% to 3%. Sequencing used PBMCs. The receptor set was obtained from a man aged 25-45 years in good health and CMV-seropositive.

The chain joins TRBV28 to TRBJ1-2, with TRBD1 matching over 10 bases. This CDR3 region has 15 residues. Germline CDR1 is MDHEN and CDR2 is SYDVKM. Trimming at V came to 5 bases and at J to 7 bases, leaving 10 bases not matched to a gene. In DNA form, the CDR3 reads TGTGCCAGCAGTACGCGGGGACAGGGGAGGGGTGGCTACACCTTC. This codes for CASSTRGQGRGGYTF.

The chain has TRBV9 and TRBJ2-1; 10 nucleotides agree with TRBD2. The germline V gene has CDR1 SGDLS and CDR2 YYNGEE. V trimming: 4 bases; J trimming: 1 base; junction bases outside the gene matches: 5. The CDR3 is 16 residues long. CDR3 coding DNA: TGTGCCAGCAGCACCAGCGGGAGGGCTTCCTACAATGAGCAGTTCTTC. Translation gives CASSTSGRASYNEQFF.

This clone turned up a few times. CDR3 protein: CASSLGTGAEAFF. The DNA for the CDR3 is TGTGCCAGCAGCTTAGGGACAGGGGCTGAAGCTTTCTTT. The chain is built from TRBV11-3 and TRBJ1-1; 9 nucleotides align to TRBD1. Trimming at V came to 1 base and at J to 6 bases, leaving 0 bases not matched to a gene. Looked up from germline, CDR1 is SGHNT and CDR2 is YENEEA. The CDR3 has 13 residues.

DNA for the CDR3: TGTGCCAGCAGTCTTTGGACAGGGAACAATCAGCCCCAGCATTTT. The encoded protein is CASSLWTGNNQPQHF. This chain connects TRBV5-8 to TRBJ1-5; 8 bases align to TRBD1. Germline loops: CDR1 SGHTS, CDR2 YDEGEE. The J segment lost 3 bases and the V segment lost 5 bases, leaving 7 bases of the junction unmatched. This CDR3 region has 15 residues.

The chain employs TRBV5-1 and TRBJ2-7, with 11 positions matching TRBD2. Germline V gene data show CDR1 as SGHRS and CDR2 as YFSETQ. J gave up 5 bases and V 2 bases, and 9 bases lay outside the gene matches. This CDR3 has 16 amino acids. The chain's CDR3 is CASSFSQLAGAHEQYF. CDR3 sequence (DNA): TGCGCCAGCAGCTTTTCCCAACTAGCGGGAGCCCACGAGCAGTACTTC.

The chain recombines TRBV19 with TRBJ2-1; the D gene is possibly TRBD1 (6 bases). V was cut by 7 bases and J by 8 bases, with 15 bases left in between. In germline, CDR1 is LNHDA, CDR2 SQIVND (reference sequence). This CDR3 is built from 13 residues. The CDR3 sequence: CASKVLRGDEQFF. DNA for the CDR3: TGTGCCAGTAAAGTCCTCAGGGGTGATGAGCAGTTCTTC. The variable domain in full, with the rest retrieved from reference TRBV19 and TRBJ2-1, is DGGITQSPKYLFRKEGQNVTLSCEQNLNHDAMYWYRQDPGQGLRLIYYSQIVNDFQKGDIAEGYSVSREKKESFPLTVTSAQKNPTAFYLCASKVLRGDEQFFGPGTRLTVL.

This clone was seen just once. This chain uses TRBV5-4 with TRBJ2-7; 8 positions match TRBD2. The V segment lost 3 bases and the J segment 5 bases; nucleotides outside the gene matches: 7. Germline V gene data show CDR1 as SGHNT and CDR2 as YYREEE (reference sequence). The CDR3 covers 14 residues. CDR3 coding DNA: TGTGCCAGCAGCTCGGGACTAGTACTCGACGAGCAGTACTTC. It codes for CASSSGLVLDEQYF.

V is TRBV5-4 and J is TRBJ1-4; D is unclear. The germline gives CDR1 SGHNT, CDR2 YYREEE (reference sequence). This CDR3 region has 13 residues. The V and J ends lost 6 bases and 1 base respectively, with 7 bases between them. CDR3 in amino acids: CASKEGTNEKLFF. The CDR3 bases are TGTGCCAGCAAGGAGGGAACTAATGAAAAACTGTTTTTT. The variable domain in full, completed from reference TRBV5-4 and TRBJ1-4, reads ETGVTQSPTHLIKTRGQQVTLRCSSQSGHNTVSWYQQALGQGPQFIFQYYREEENGRGNFPPRFSGLQFPNYSSELNVNALELDDSALYLCASKEGTNEKLFFGSGTQLSVL.

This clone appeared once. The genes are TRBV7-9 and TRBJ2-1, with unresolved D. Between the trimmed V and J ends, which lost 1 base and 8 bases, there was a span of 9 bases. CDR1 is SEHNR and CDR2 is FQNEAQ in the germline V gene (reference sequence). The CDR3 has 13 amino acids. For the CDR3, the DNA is TGTGCCAGCAGCTTAGACAACGCCGATGAGCAGTTCTTC. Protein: CASSLDNADEQFF.

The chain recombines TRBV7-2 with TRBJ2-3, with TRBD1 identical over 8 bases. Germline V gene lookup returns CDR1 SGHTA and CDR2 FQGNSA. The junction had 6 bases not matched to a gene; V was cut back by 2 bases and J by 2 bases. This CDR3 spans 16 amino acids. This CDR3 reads CASSLFQGAVTDTQYF. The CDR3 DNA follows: TGTGCCAGCAGCTTATTCCAGGGGGCGGTCACAGATACGCAGTATTTT.

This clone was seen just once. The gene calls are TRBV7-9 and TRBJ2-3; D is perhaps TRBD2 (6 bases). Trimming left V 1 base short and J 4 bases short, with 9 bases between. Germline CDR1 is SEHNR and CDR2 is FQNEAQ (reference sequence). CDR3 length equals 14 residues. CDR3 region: CASSLGGISDTQYF. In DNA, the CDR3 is TGTGCCAGCAGCTTAGGCGGGATCTCAGATACGCAGTATTTT.

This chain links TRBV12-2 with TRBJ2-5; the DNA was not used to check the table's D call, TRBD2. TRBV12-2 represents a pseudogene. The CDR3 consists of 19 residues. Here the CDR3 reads CASRLAGGTSGRAGETQYF. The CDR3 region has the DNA TGTGCAAGTCGCTTAGCGGGGGGGACTAGCGGGAGGGCCGGGGAGACCCAGTACTTC.

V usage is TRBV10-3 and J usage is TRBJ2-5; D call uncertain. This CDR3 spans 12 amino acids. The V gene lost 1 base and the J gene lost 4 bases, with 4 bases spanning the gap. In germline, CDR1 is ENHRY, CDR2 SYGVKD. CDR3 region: CAISEFRETQYF. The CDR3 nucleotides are TGTGCCATCAGTGAGTTCAGAGAGACCCAGTACTTC.

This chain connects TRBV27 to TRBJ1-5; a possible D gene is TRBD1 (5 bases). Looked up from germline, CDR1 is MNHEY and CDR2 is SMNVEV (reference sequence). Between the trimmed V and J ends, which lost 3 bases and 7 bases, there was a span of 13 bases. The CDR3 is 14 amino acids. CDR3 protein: CASSFGGRGQPQHF. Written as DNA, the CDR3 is TGTGCCAGCAGTTTCGGGGGGAGAGGACAGCCCCAGCATTTT.

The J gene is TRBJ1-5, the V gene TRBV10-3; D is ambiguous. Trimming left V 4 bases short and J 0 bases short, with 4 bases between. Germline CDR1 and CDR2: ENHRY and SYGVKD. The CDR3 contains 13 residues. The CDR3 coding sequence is TGTGCCATCAGTGCAGATAGCAATCAGCCCCAGCATTTT. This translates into CAISADSNQPQHF.

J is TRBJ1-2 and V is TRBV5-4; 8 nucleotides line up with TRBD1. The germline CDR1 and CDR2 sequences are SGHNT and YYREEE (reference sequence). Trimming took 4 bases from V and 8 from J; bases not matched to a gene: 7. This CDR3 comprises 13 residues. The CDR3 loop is CASSVDRVRGYTF. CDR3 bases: TGTGCCAGCAGCGTGGACAGGGTACGCGGCTACACCTTC.